This TCR beta chain derives from a study of blood T cell repertoires in COVID-19. Profiled with immunoSEQ multiplex PCR; TCRdb holds only in-frame clones, not every one. The repertoire holds 300,000 to 350,000 clones, with approximately 88% as singletons. CDR1 and CDR2 from the germline V gene are MNHEY and SMNVEV (reference sequence). The ends were cut back, 6 bases at V and 1 base at J, with 5 bases in the middle. The CDR3 extends over 12 amino acids. The origin of this receptor is a woman younger than 45 with COVID-19, enrolled during active disease. The specimen sequenced was peripheral blood. The chain uses TRBV27 and TRBJ2-3, with D unclear. CDR3 DNA sequence: TGTGCCAGCAGCCCGGGCACAGATACGCAGTATTTT. The encoded protein is CASSPGTDTQYF.